This entry features one T cell receptor (beta chain) sequence. Its antigen is unknown. No base quality values were provided; no much bigger clone lies one nucleotide off. PBMCs were separated by density centrifugation and stained for CD3, CD4 and CD8, after which CD4+ and CD8+ T cells were sorted on a FACSAria. Scalp biopsies and blood samples were provided by unaffected controls. Libraries came from the immunoSEQ multiplex PCR assay. RNA was extracted from all samples and reverse transcribed into cDNA, which served as template for TCR sequencing. First-strand cDNA was synthesized using SuperScript III with a 2:1 mix of oligo-dT and random hexamers. A synthetic immune receptor repertoire was used to measure amplification bias, and any remaining bias was corrected computationally. Regarding the original processing steps: Raw reads were preprocessed to remove errors, and CDR3 was defined by IMGT conventions from the conserved cysteine to phenylalanine. To get clonality, Shannon entropy was normalized by log2 of the number of productive unique TCRs and the result was subtracted from 1. Whether each scalp clone was CD4 or CD8 was inferred by checking scalp TCRbeta sequences against the CD4 and CD8 repertoires from sorted blood. TCRdb limited this immuneACCESS table to in-frame rearrangements with V and J called. A share of clones is missing; checked studies link under half to unresolved V genes, and the rest is unexplained. V and J calls plus clone size are reproduced from that table; the DNA served to infer D and trimming. The sample table records 90,000 to 120,000 clones; approximately 59% of these occur just once. Of the sample, 20% to 25% falls within the top ten clones.

The data are from a study of CD8+ T cells in alopecia areata listed by TCRdb under 2018. About the study as a whole: In both human patients and the C3H/HeJ mouse model, the study applied high-throughput TCRbeta sequencing to look at T cell clonal expansion in alopecia areata. Scalp tissue and sorted CD4+ and CD8+ peripheral blood T cells from patchy and totalis/universalis alopecia areata patients and from healthy controls were covered by human TCRbeta sequencing. RNA was extracted with the PAXgene miRNA kit for fixed scalp, the miRNeasy kit for PBMCs, and the RNeasy kit for mouse skin. Clonality in the scalp was compared among normal scalp (n=4), patchy alopecia areata scalp (n=8), and alopecia totalis/universalis scalp (n=8). Amplification of TCRbeta CDR3 regions was done by immunoSEQ multiplex PCR using 35 Vbeta forward primers and 13 Jbeta reverse primers.

Points the paper makes about the study in general: Compared with normal scalp, lesional scalp, particularly in alopecia totalis/universalis, had higher clonality and more expanded CD8+ clones, which suggests antigenic drive. TCR sequences shared between patients were less clear than in mice, possibly partly because of HLA diversity in the patient population. Resident alphabeta T cells in normal human skin are also sequenced, complicating scalp TCR repertoire analysis, unlike mouse skin dominated by gammadelta T cells.

The CDR3 covers 15 residues, taking in both the cysteine and the phenylalanine. The retained sequence is limited to the CDR3, 45 bases, with the frame set at the first base. The V end loses 5 bases and the J end loses 8 bases, and a stretch of 18 bases separates them. CDR1 and CDR2 (SGHVS, FQNEAQ) derive from the germline V gene. This TCR was recovered from a human donor in good health. The chain is made from TRBV7-8 and TRBJ2-2; 6 matching bases give a weak D call of TRBD1. The material sequenced was CD8+ T cells sorted from blood. The DNA is TGTGCCAGCAGCCTCCGGGACACCGAACGGGGGGAGCTGTTTTTT. It codes for CASSLRDTERGELFF.